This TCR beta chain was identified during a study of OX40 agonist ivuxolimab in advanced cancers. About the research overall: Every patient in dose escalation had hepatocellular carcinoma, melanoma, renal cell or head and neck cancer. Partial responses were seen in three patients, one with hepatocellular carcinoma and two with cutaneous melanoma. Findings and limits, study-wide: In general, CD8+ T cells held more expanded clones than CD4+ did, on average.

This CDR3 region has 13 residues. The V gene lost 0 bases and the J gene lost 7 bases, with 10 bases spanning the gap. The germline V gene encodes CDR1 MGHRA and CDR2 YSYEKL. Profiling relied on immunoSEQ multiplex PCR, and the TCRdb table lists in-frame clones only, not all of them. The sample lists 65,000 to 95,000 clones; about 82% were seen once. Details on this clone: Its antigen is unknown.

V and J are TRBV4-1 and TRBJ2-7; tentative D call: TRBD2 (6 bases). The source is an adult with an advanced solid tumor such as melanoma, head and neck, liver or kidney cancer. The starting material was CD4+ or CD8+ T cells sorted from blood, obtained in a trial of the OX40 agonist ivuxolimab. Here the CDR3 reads CASSQEGLREQYF. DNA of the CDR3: TGCGCCAGCAGCCAAGAGGGACTTCGAGAGCAGTACTTC.